A single sample gave rise to the 29 T cell receptor beta chains below, sequenced in a study of neurological immune-mediated disorders. TCRdb re-derived calls from the 5' RACE reads in MiXCR, one entry per CDR3 protein. The sample shows over 65,000 distinct CDR3 sequences, around a tenth of them seen only once. Input material: PBMCs. The source is a man between 50 and 59 years old in good health.

This clonotype was seen once. This rearrangement joins TRBV5-1 to TRBJ1-4; D remains unclear. This CDR3 is 12 amino acids long. The germline V and J ends were trimmed by 1 base and 10 bases, with 8 bases remaining between them. The germline V gene has CDR1 SGHRS and CDR2 YFSETQ. This CDR3 is CASSLPTSKLFF. The DNA for the CDR3 is TGCGCCAGCAGCTTGCCAACGTCAAAACTGTTTTTT. Complete variable domain (other parts from reference TRBV5-1 and TRBJ1-4): KAGVTQTPRYLIKTRGQQVTLSCSPISGHRSVSWYQQTPGQGLQFLFEYFSETQRNKGNFPGRFSGRQFSNSRSEMNVSTLELGDSALYLCASSLPTSKLFFGSGTQLSVL.

This clonotype was counted many times. The chain couples TRBV20-1 to TRBJ2-2; D uncertain. The CDR3 length is 16 residues. The germline V gene encodes CDR1 DFQATT and CDR2 SNEGSKA (reference sequence). Trimming took 0 bases from V and 2 from J, leaving 13 bases between them. Here the CDR3 DNA reads TGCAGTGCTAGAGATCCAAAGGCGGATAACACCGGGGAGCTGTTTTTT. It encodes CSARDPKADNTGELFF.

This clonotype was counted ten times or more. The rearrangement uses TRBV6-2 or TRBV6-3 and TRBJ2-7, with D possibly TRBD2 on 6 matching bases. Germline V gives CDR1 MNHEY, CDR2 SVGEGT. Trimming shortened V by 2 bases and J by 5 bases, and 16 bases separated the two germline ends. The CDR3 is 15 amino acids. CDR3 DNA sequence: TGTGCCAGCAGTTACGCCCTCGGAGGGCCCAACGAGCAGTACTTC. Its translation is CASSYALGGPNEQYF.

This clonotype has just a few counts. CDR3 amino acids: CASSPTGLKLEQYF. The DNA of the CDR3 is TGTGCCAGCAGCCCCACGGGACTAAAGCTCGAGCAGTACTTC. This chain links TRBV12-3 or TRBV12-4 with TRBJ2-7; 7 bases map to TRBD2. This CDR3 comprises 14 residues. Trimming at V came to 6 bases and at J to 6 bases, leaving 11 bases not matched to a gene.

This clonotype was observed a few times. The genes are TRBV5-1 and TRBJ2-1, with D possibly being TRBD1 (6 bases). The CDR3 runs to 16 residues. Trimming took off 3 bases at V and 6 bases at J, with 19 bases between the two ends. The germline V gene has CDR1 SGHRS and CDR2 YFSETQ. The CDR3 DNA reads TGCGCCAGCAGCTCGGATGTGGGGGCGAGGGGCAATGAGCAGTTCTTC. As protein: CASSSDVGARGNEQFF.

This chain links TRBV20-1 with TRBJ1-6; perhaps TRBD1 as D (6 bases). Germline V gene data show CDR1 as DFQATT and CDR2 as SNEGSKA (reference sequence). Trimming shortened V by 4 bases and J by 9 bases, and 19 bases separated the two germline ends. The CDR3 loop spans 15 amino acids. The CDR3 sequence is CSANSTGGYGSPLHF. The CDR3 nucleotides are TGCAGTGCTAACTCGACAGGTGGTTATGGTTCACCCCTCCACTTT.

This clonotype was observed many times. The chain is built from TRBV12-3 or TRBV12-4 and TRBJ1-1; maybe TRBD1 (5 bases). The CDR3 loop spans 16 amino acids. With 4 bases removed from V and 4 bases from J, the gap between germline ends came to 19 bases. The CDR3 here is CASSSGVRTRATEAFF. The CDR3 nucleotides are TGTGCCAGCAGTTCTGGAGTCCGGACAAGGGCCACTGAAGCTTTCTTT.

This clonotype has a count of ten or more. The chain uses TRBV7-9 and TRBJ1-2; 7 bases are a match to TRBD1. V shed 5 bases and J 7 bases; nucleotides not matched to a gene: 4. The CDR3 runs to 12 residues. The germline V gene encodes CDR1 SEHNR and CDR2 FQNEAQ (reference sequence). The CDR3 DNA reads TGTGCCAGCAGCCCCCCAGGGGGTGGCTACACCTTC. Its protein is CASSPPGGGYTF.

This clonotype was observed at least ten times. The genes are TRBV7-9 and TRBJ1-6, with 7 bases lining up with TRBD1. The CDR3 contains 13 residues. From germline, CDR1 is SEHNR and CDR2 FQNEAQ (reference sequence). V gave up 5 bases and J gave up 8 bases; unmatched junction bases: 3. CDR3: CASSRQGYSPLHF. For the CDR3, the DNA is TGTGCCAGCAGCCGACAGGGTTATTCACCCCTCCACTTT.

Many counts were recorded for this clonotype. The gene calls are TRBV21-1 and TRBJ2-7; TRBD2, the table's D call, lacks a check against the DNA. TRBV21-1 is a documented pseudogene. This CDR3 region has 17 residues. CDR3 loop: CASSKVARREGTYEQYF. The CDR3 coding sequence is TGTGCCAGCAGCAAAGTAGCACGGCGGGAGGGCACCTACGAGCAGTACTTC.

On this clonotype: This could be a read error, since a much larger clone is one nucleotide away. V gene TRBV29-1 combines with J gene TRBJ1-1; perhaps TRBD1 as D (5 bases). V dropped 5 bases and J dropped 4 bases, with 14 bases sitting between them. Germline CDR1 and CDR2: SQVTM and ANQGSEA. This CDR3 region has 13 residues. This CDR3 reads CSVMTWGGTEAFF. The DNA for the CDR3 is TGCAGCGTTATGACATGGGGCGGCACTGAAGCTTTCTTT.

This clonotype was recorded many times. The chain links TRBV7-6 to TRBJ2-7, with D maybe TRBD2 (6 bases). CDR3 length equals 13 residues. Germline CDR1 is SGHVS and CDR2 is FNYEAQ. Trimming removed 5 bases from V and 7 bases from J, with 15 bases in between. The DNA for the CDR3 is TGTGCCAGCAGCAACCGACTGGCGGGGGAGCAGTACTTC. This gives the protein CASSNRLAGEQYF.

Ten or more counts support this clonotype. The rearrangement joins TRBV7-9 to TRBJ2-1; the match to TRBD1 covers 9 bases. V shed 5 bases, J shed 10 bases, and the junction held 12 bases outside the gene matches. Germline-derived CDR1 and CDR2 are SEHNR and FQNEAQ (reference sequence). This CDR3 comprises 15 residues. The CDR3 region is CASSLGTGFPGEQFF. The CDR3 region has the DNA TGTGCCAGCAGCCTAGGGACAGGGTTCCCCGGCGAGCAGTTCTTC.

At least ten counts were recorded for this clonotype. The J gene is TRBJ1-1, the V gene TRBV27, with a tentative D call TRBD1 (5 bases). Trimming took off 8 bases at V and 5 bases at J, with 21 bases between the two ends. Germline assignment: CDR1 MNHEY and CDR2 SMNVEV (reference sequence). The CDR3 covers 15 residues. The CDR3, as DNA: TGTGCCAGCGGACTAATTGGGGGGGGAGGAACTGAAGCTTTCTTT. Amino acid sequence: CASGLIGGGGTEAFF.

There are many counts of this clonotype. The chain links TRBV15 to TRBJ2-7, with D possibly being TRBD2 (7 bases). Per the germline V gene, CDR1 is LNHNV and CDR2 is YYDKDF (reference sequence). Trimming removed 1 base from V and 6 bases from J, with 19 bases in between. The CDR3 has 16 residues. The CDR3 DNA reads as TGTGCCACCAGCAGAGTTCTTTGGGGGGGCCATGGCGAGCAGTACTTC. Residues: CATSRVLWGGHGEQYF.

The chain has TRBV20-1 and TRBJ2-1; 7 bases map to TRBD2. V dropped 0 bases and J dropped 5; count of bases not matched to a gene: 19. This CDR3 contains 19 residues. Germline CDR1 reads DFQATT; CDR2 reads SNEGSKA (reference sequence). The CDR3 coding sequence is TGCAGTGCTAGAGAGCCAGGGACTAACACAATAGGTGGGGACAATGAGCAGTTCTTC. Encoded protein: CSAREPGTNTIGGDNEQFF.

Remarks on this clonotype: This sequence may be a read error, since a much larger clone differs from it by one base. The CDR3 here is CSSSSRNTEAFF. Written as DNA, the CDR3 is TGTTCCAGCAGTTCCAGGAACACTGAAGCTTTCTTT. This chain uses TRBV6-5 with TRBJ1-1, with no clear D. Germline V lookup: CDR1 MNHEY, CDR2 SVGAGI. The CDR3 length is 12 residues.

This clonotype was recorded many times. This chain joins TRBV5-1 and TRBJ2-1; D may be TRBD2 (6 bases). Germline V gene data show CDR1 as SGHRS and CDR2 as YFSETQ. V was cut by 8 bases and J by 4 bases, with 13 bases left in between. The CDR3 covers 13 residues. CDR3 in DNA: TGCGCCAGTTCCCGGGACTTGTACAATGAGCAGTTCTTC. Residues: CASSRDLYNEQFF.

This clonotype was seen ten or more times. The chain employs TRBV28 and TRBJ2-1; 10 nucleotides align to TRBD2. The length of the CDR3 is 17 residues. The V and J ends lost 2 bases and 2 bases, in that order; junction bases with no gene match: 6. From germline, CDR1 is MDHEN and CDR2 SYDVKM. The CDR3 nucleotides read TGTGCCAGCAGTTTAAATCTAGGACTAGCGGCCTACAATGAGCAGTTCTTC. The encoded protein is CASSLNLGLAAYNEQFF.

This clonotype was found many times. The rearrangement links TRBV5-6 to TRBJ2-7; 7 bases align to TRBD1. With 0 bases clipped from V and 5 bases from J, the junction kept 8 bases outside the gene matches. CDR1 and CDR2 (germline): SGHDT, YYEEEE. There are 15 residues in the CDR3. This chain's CDR3 is CASSLAGGFRNEQYF. CDR3 DNA: TGTGCCAGCAGCTTGGCAGGGGGTTTCCGGAACGAGCAGTACTTC.

This clonotype was seen at least ten times. This chain uses TRBV29-1 with TRBJ1-2; D gene uncertain. CDR3 length equals 14 residues. The V end lost 0 bases, the J end lost 4 bases, and 12 bases lay between the germline ends. Germline values: CDR1 SQVTM, CDR2 ANQGSEA. CDR3 sequence (DNA): TGCAGCGTTGAAGATCGTTCGCCCGGCTATGGCTACACCTTC. Translated: CSVEDRSPGYGYTF.

The table lists this clonotype with many counts. The rearrangement joins TRBV5-1 to TRBJ2-3; 8 nucleotides align to TRBD2. CDR3 length: 15 amino acids. With 7 bases clipped from V and 3 bases from J, the junction kept 10 bases outside the gene matches. Germline CDR1 reads SGHRS; CDR2 reads YFSETQ. CDR3 region: CASERAGGPTDTQYF. Written as DNA, the CDR3 is TGCGCCAGCGAACGGGCGGGGGGCCCTACAGATACGCAGTATTTT.

This clonotype was detected a few times. The chain recombines TRBV5-5 with TRBJ2-7; 12 bases are shared with TRBD2. The CDR3 covers 17 residues. V lost 3 bases to trimming and J lost 0 bases; unmatched junction nucleotides: 7. Germline CDR1 is SGHKS and CDR2 is YYEKEE (reference sequence). The CDR3 region is CASSWDGLAGPSYEQYF. The CDR3 DNA is TGTGCCAGCAGCTGGGATGGACTAGCGGGACCCTCCTACGAGCAGTACTTC.

This clonotype has only a few counts. V and J are TRBV2 and TRBJ2-1; no reliable D call. The germline V gene has CDR1 SNHLY and CDR2 FYNNEI. V was clipped by 4 bases and J by 0 bases, with 7 bases between them. This CDR3 has 14 amino acids. CDR3 region: CASSVGSSYNEQFF. CDR3 DNA: TGTGCCAGCAGTGTGGGAAGCTCCTACAATGAGCAGTTCTTC.

This clonotype was found many times. This chain joins TRBV5-1 and TRBJ2-5; D is possibly TRBD2 (5 bases). V gave up 1 base and J gave up 5 bases, with 9 bases separating them. This CDR3 comprises 13 residues. CDR1 is SGHRS and CDR2 is YFSETQ in the germline V gene. CDR3 loop: CASSLPGGETQYF. DNA of the CDR3: TGCGCCAGCAGCTTGCCGGGCGGGGAGACCCAGTACTTC.

This chain joins TRBV12-3 or TRBV12-4 and TRBJ2-7; D is uncertain. V was pared by 2 bases and J by 1 base, with 12 bases between. This CDR3 spans 15 amino acids. CDR3 sequence: CASSLTRTRSYEQYF. DNA of the CDR3: TGTGCCAGCAGTTTAACCCGGACGAGATCCTACGAGCAGTACTTC.

The J gene is TRBJ1-5, the V gene TRBV5-1, with a weak D call TRBD1 (5 bases). CDR3 length: 15 amino acids. The germline CDR1 and CDR2 sequences are SGHRS and YFSETQ. The V end lost 0 bases, the J end lost 3 bases, and 10 bases lay between the germline ends. The CDR3 loop reads CASSLDGGANQPQHF. CDR3 in DNA: TGCGCCAGCAGCTTGGATGGGGGAGCCAATCAGCCCCAGCATTTT.

This clonotype was detected many times. V gene TRBV15 combines with J gene TRBJ2-7; either TRBD1 or TRBD2 may fit D (5 bases each). The germline V and J ends were trimmed by 1 base and 6 bases, with 19 bases remaining between them. Per germline, CDR1 LNHNV and CDR2 YYDKDF (reference sequence). This CDR3 region has 16 residues. The CDR3, as DNA: TGTGCCACCAGCAGAGTAACCGGGACCCTCTACAGCGAGCAGTACTTC. Its protein product is CATSRVTGTLYSEQYF.

This clonotype has at least ten counts. This chain uses TRBV5-1 with TRBJ1-1; no definite D call. The germline V and J ends were trimmed by 3 bases and 0 bases, with 9 bases remaining between them. The CDR3 runs to 14 residues. The germline CDR1 and CDR2 sequences are SGHRS and YFSETQ. The CDR3 nucleotides are TGCGCCAGCAGCTCGGGGTGGTTGAACACTGAAGCTTTCTTT. This translates into CASSSGWLNTEAFF.